The 8 T cell receptor beta chains given below trace back to one sample, sequenced in a study of T-cell reconstitution after alpha-beta-depleted transplantation in children. Unique molecular identifiers featured in how the TCRbeta library was prepared. In TCRdb, the PCR reads were re-called with MiXCR into one record per CDR3 protein. The table lists about 420,000 distinct CDR3 sequences, about 17% of them singletons. The material was PBMCs, mostly from graft donor cells, obtained 360 days after TCRalphabeta/CD19-depleted stem cell transplant. These receptors were collected from a boy in the first two years of life who had a stem cell transplant for Wiskott-Aldrich syndrome, so the T cells may come from the graft donor.

This chain joins TRBV5-1 and TRBJ2-1; 9 positions agree with TRBD2. The CDR3 has 20 amino acids. The J segment lost 0 bases and the V segment lost 1 base, leaving 14 bases of the junction unmatched. The germline V gene encodes CDR1 SGHRS and CDR2 YFSETQ. CDR3 DNA: TGCGCCAGCAGCTTGCTCTTAGCGGGGGATCCCTTTTTCTCCTACAATGAGCAGTTCTTC. Translation: CASSLLLAGDPFFSYNEQFF.

The chain carries TRBV7-8 and TRBJ2-1; TRBD2 agrees at 13 bases. This CDR3 is 17 amino acids long. J gave up 8 bases and V 5 bases, and 12 bases lay outside the gene matches. Germline loops: CDR1 SGHVS, CDR2 FQNEAQ. The CDR3 is CASSLRRTSGRKDEQFF. The CDR3 coding sequence is TGTGCCAGCAGCCTCCGGCGGACTAGCGGGAGAAAGGATGAGCAGTTCTTC.

The J gene is TRBJ1-1, the V gene TRBV7-9; 11 bases are a match to TRBD1. CDR3 length equals 16 residues. Germline CDR1 reads SEHNR; CDR2 reads FQNEAQ (reference sequence). With V trimmed by 1 base and J by 8 bases, 9 bases remained unmatched. As DNA, the CDR3 is TGTGCCAGCAGCTTAGGACACCGGGACAGGGGGTCCGAAGCTTTCTTT. Protein product: CASSLGHRDRGSEAFF. The whole variable domain, filled in from reference TRBV7-9 and TRBJ1-1, reads DTGVSQNPRHKITKRGQNVTFRCDPISEHNRLYWYRQTLGQGPEFLTYFQNEAQLEKSRLLSDRFSAERPKGSFSTLEIQRTEQGDSAMYLCASSLGHRDRGSEAFFGQGTRLTVV.

The table lists this clonotype with a few counts. CDR3 sequence reads: CASSKALGPRGHWDEQFF. The CDR3 nucleotides read TGTGCCAGCAGCAAAGCGCTTGGCCCCAGGGGGCACTGGGATGAGCAGTTCTTC. The chain recombines TRBV21-1 with TRBJ2-1; TRBD1 reflects the table's D call only, with no check against the DNA. TRBV21-1 counts as a pseudogene. The CDR3 runs 18 residues.

CDR3 sequence: CASSFAGAREETQYF. The CDR3 nucleotides read TGCGCCAGCAGCTTCGCCGGGGCCAGAGAAGAGACCCAGTACTTC. The chain uses TRBV5-1 and TRBJ2-5; possibly TRBD1 or TRBD2 for D (5 bases each). V lost 2 bases, J lost 3 bases, and 14 bases lay in between. The V gene's germline CDR1 is SGHRS and CDR2 YFSETQ. The CDR3 sequence is 15 residues long.

This clonotype has just a few counts. This chain joins TRBV2 and TRBJ1-1; no clear D gene. Germline V gene lookup returns CDR1 SNHLY and CDR2 FYNNEI. The CDR3 is made up of 13 amino acids. V was shortened by 3 bases and J by 10 bases, with 15 bases between the two germline ends. This chain's CDR3 is CASSDIGSRSAFF. In DNA, the CDR3 is TGTGCCAGCAGTGATATCGGCAGCCGATCAGCTTTCTTT.

V usage is TRBV5-1 and J usage is TRBJ2-1; 14 nucleotides line up with TRBD2. Germline assignment: CDR1 SGHRS and CDR2 YFSETQ. The CDR3 runs to 17 residues. J was trimmed by 0 bases and V by 2 bases; bases with no gene match: 1. The CDR3 sequence: CASSFGTSGSSYNEQFF. CDR3 DNA sequence: TGCGCCAGCAGCTTTGGGACTAGCGGGAGCTCCTACAATGAGCAGTTCTTC.

The CDR3 region has the DNA TGTGCCAGCAGTTACTCGCCATGGGGGGAAGAGAACACTGAAGCTTTCTTT. It encodes CASSYSPWGEENTEAFF. J is TRBJ1-1 and V is TRBV6-5; perhaps TRBD1 as D (5 bases). Germline V gives CDR1 MNHEY, CDR2 SVGAGI. V gave up 0 bases and J gave up 1 base, with 15 bases separating them. The CDR3 totals 17 residues.